This T cell receptor (beta chain) was observed in a study of cytomegalovirus exposure and HLA in healthy donors. Only a few counts were recorded for this clone. This PCR relied on a set of 60 Vbeta primers and 13 Jbeta primers. Profiled with immunoSEQ multiplex PCR; TCRdb holds only in-frame clones, not every one. The sample yields 170,000 or so clones, approximately 84% seen once. This CDR3 spans 11 amino acids. The germline V gene encodes CDR1 MDHEN and CDR2 SYDVKM. Sample: PBMCs. This TCR was recovered from a man aged 18 to 30 in good health and CMV-seronegative. The chain is built from TRBV28 and TRBJ1-1; the match to TRBD1 covers 8 bases. CDR3 protein: CATGENTEAFF. CDR3 sequence (DNA): TGTGCGACAGGGGAGAACACTGAAGCTTTCTTT.